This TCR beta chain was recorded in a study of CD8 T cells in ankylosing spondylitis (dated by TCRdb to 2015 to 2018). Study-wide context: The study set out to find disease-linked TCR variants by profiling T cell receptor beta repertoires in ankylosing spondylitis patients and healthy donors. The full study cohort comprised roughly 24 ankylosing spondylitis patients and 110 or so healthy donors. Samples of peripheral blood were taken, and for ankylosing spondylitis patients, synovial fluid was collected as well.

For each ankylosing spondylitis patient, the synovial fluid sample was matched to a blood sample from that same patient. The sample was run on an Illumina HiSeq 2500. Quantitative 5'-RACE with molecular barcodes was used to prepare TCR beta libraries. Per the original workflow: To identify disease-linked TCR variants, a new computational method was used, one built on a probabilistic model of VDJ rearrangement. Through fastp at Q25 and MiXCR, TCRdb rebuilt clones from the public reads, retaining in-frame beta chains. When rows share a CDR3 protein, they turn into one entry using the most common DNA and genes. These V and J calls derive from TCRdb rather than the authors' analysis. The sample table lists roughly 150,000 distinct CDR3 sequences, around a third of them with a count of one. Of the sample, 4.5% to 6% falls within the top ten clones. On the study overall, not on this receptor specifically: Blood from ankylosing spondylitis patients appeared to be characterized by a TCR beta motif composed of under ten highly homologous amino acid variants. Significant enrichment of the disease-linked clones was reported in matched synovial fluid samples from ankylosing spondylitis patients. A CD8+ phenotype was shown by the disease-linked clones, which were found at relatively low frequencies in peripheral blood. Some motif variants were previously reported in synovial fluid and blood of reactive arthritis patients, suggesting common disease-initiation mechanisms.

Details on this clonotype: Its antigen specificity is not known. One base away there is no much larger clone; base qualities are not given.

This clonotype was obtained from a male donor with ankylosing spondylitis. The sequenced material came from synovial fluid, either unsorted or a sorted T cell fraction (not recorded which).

The nucleotide sequence reads TGTGCCAGCAGTTCTTGGGGTAGCGTCCACGAGCAGTACTTC. This gives the protein CASSSWGSVHEQYF. The chain links TRBV12-3 or TRBV12-4 with TRBJ2-7; TRBD2 is a weak D gene call, 5 bases matching. The CDR3, cysteine through phenylalanine, is 14 amino acids long. The entry retains the CDR3 DNA only, 42 bases that are in frame from base 1. V loses 4 bases of germline sequence and J loses 5 bases, and the interval between the two ends is 15 bases.